These T cell receptor beta chains were read from a single sample in a study of regulatory T cells in long-lasting Graves disease. TCRdb analysed the multiplex PCR reads with MiXCR anew, one entry per CDR3 protein. The sample holds 350,000 to 500,000 distinct CDR3 sequences, 16% seen once. This sample was shared with a second study, whose subject was T cells in Graves' hyperthyroidism and ophthalmopathy.

The material was peripheral blood mononuclear cells (PBMCs), obtained at new diagnosis, from a patient treated with antithyroid drugs. Receptors originate from a woman aged 18-35 years with Graves disease. CDR3s include the opening cysteine and the closing phenylalanine or tryptophan. Each record gives: J gene, V gene, D gene, CDR3 length, clone size, CDR3 protein, CDR3 DNA. The D gene is left open where the match is weak. The size of a clone is reported for some rows only, either as once, few or many, or as a class for expanded clones.

TRBJ1-5,TRBV5-4,TRBD1,15,NA,CASSLDRGLVQPQHF,TGTGCCAGCAGCTTGGATAGGGGGCTGGTGCAGCCCCAGCATTTT
TRBJ2-5,TRBV11-2,NA,19,NA,CASSPPPSLLSGSPETQYF,TGTGCCAGCAGCCCCCCCCCCTCACTACTTAGCGGCTCACCAGAGACCCAGTACTTC
TRBJ2-1,TRBV27,NA,15,many,CASSLGGGPWNEQFF,TGTGCCAGCAGTTTAGGTGGGGGCCCCTGGAATGAGCAGTTCTTC
TRBJ2-2,TRBV5-1,NA,15,NA,CASSLTAGNTGELFF,TGCGCCAGCAGCTTGACAGCGGGGAACACCGGGGAGCTGTTTTTT
TRBJ1-4,TRBV29-1,TRBD1,15,few,CSVEAWDRVGEKLFF,TGCAGCGTTGAAGCATGGGACAGGGTGGGTGAAAAACTGTTTTTT
TRBJ2-3,TRBV27,TRBD2,17,NA,CASSNTWAGVRTDTQYF,TGTGCCAGCAGTAACACTTGGGCGGGAGTTCGCACAGATACGCAGTATTTT
TRBJ2-5,TRBV5-1,NA,14,few,CASSLMRYQETQYF,TGCGCCAGCAGCTTGATGCGTTACCAAGAGACCCAGTACTTC
TRBJ2-1,TRBV5-1,NA,18,many,CASSLESSAEGVYNEQFF,TGCGCCAGCAGCTTGGAGAGCTCGGCGGAGGGGGTCTACAATGAGCAGTTCTTC
TRBJ1-1,TRBV6-2/TRBV6-3,NA,15,many,CASSYEVRMGTEAFF,TGTGCCAGCAGTTACGAAGTTCGAATGGGCACTGAAGCTTTCTTT
TRBJ2-3,TRBV12-3/TRBV12-4,NA,18,many,CASSLVSWTTQNTDTQYF,TGTGCCAGCAGTTTAGTAAGTTGGACCACCCAGAACACAGATACGCAGTATTTT
TRBJ1-6,TRBV10-3,TRBD1,15,NA,CAISWTGGSNSPLHF,TGTGCCATCAGCTGGACAGGAGGGTCAAATTCACCCCTCCACTTT
TRBJ2-2,TRBV9,TRBD1,17,many,CASSPQYGTVNTGELFF,TGTGCCAGCAGCCCCCAATATGGGACAGTCAACACCGGGGAGCTGTTTTTT
TRBJ2-7,TRBV20-1,TRBD2,14,many,CSATGTSVSYEQYF,TGCAGTGCTACCGGGACTAGCGTCTCCTACGAGCAGTACTTC
TRBJ2-5,TRBV3-1,NA,13,many,CASRAFSGETQYF,TGTGCCAGCAGGGCATTTTCCGGAGAGACCCAGTACTTC
TRBJ2-1,TRBV28,TRBD2,15,NA,CASSTLAGGVNEQFF,TGTGCCAGCAGCACCCTAGCGGGAGGTGTTAATGAGCAGTTCTTC
TRBJ2-1,TRBV7-3,TRBD2,14,many,CASSAGLAGAEQFF,TGTGCCAGCAGCGCGGGACTAGCGGGAGCTGAGCAGTTCTTC
TRBJ1-1,TRBV4-3,NA,15,few,CASSQDAGENTEAFF,TGCGCCAGCAGCCAAGATGCAGGGGAGAACACTGAAGCTTTCTTT
TRBJ1-2,TRBV28,NA,13,many,CASSLLARGGYTF,TGTGCCAGCAGTTTATTGGCTCGGGGTGGCTACACCTTC
TRBJ2-2,TRBV5-1,NA,12,many,CASSPNTGELFF,TGTGCCAGCAGCCCCAACACCGGGGAGCTGTTTTTT
TRBJ1-2,TRBV29-1,NA,11,few,CSVPSGEGYTF,TGCAGCGTCCCCTCAGGGGAAGGCTACACCTTC
TRBJ2-1,TRBV20-1,TRBD2,14,many,CSAKSSGVYNEQFF,TGCAGTGCTAAGTCTAGCGGGGTATACAATGAGCAGTTCTTC
TRBJ2-2,TRBV30,NA,16,few,CAWRAKQGRDTGELFF,TGTGCCTGGAGGGCAAAACAGGGAAGGGACACCGGGGAGCTGTTTTTT
TRBJ1-1,TRBV29-1,NA,19,NA,CSVESRGRGWRVGGPEAFF,TGCAGCGTTGAAAGTCGTGGCAGGGGTTGGCGTGTAGGTGGTCCTGAAGCTTTCTTT